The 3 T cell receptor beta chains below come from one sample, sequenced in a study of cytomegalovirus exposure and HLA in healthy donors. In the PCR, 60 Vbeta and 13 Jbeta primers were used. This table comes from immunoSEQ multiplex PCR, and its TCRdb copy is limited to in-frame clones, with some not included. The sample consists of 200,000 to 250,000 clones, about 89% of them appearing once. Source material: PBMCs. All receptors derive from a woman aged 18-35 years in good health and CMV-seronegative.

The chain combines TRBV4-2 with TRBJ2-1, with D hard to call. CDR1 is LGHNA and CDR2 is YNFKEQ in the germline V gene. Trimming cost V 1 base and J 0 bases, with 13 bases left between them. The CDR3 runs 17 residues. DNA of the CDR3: TGTGCCAGCAGCCAAGCTGTGAGCTCTAACTCCTACAATGAGCAGTTCTTC. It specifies CASSQAVSSNSYNEQFF.

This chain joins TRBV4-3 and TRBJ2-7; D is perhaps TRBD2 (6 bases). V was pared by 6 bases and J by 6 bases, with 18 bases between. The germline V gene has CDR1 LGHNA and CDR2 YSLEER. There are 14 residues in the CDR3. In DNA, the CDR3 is TGCGCCAGCAGGCACGGTCCAGACGGGGGCGAGCAGTACTTC. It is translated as CASRHGPDGGEQYF.

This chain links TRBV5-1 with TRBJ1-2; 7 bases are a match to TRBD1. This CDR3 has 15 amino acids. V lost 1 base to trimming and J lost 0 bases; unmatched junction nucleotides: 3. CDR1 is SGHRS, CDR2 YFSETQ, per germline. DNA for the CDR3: TGCGCCAGCAGCTTGTCGGGACAGACTAACTATGGCTACACCTTC. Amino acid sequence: CASSLSGQTNYGYTF.